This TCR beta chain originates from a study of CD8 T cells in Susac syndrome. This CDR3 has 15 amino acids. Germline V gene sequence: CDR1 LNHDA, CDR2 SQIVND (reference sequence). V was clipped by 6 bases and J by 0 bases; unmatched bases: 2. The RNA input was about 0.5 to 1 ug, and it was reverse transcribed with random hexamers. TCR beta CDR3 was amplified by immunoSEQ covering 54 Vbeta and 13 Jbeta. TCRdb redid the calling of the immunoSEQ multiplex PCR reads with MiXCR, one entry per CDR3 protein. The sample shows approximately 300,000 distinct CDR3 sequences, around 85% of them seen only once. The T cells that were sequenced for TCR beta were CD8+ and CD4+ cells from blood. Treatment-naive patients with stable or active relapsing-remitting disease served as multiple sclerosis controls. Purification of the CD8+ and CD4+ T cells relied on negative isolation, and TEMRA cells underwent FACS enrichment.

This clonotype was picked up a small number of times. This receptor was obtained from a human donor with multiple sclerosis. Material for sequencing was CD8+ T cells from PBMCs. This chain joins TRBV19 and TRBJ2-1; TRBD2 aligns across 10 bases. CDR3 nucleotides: TGTGCCAGTAGCGTAGCGGGAGGCTCCTACAATGAGCAGTTCTTC. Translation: CASSVAGGSYNEQFF.